The rows below give T cell receptor beta chains drawn from one sample of a study of blood T cell repertoires in COVID-19. Generated by immunoSEQ multiplex PCR, the TCRdb table keeps only in-frame clones and is missing some. The table includes tens of thousands of clones, roughly 85% detected once. The sample was peripheral blood. These receptors all stem from a man aged 65 to 85 in a cohort sampled during active COVID-19. Both conserved end residues are part of each CDR3. Fields, in order: clone size, D gene, J gene, V gene, CDR3 DNA, CDR3 protein. The D gene is left open where the match is weak. Only some rows state a clone size, as once, few, many or a class for expanded clones.

. TRBD1 TRBJ1-5 TRBV18 TGTGCCAGCTCACCGGGACAGTATCAGCCCCAGCATTTT CASSPGQYQPQHF
once . TRBJ1-1 TRBV28 TGTGCCAGCACCAAAGGACAGCTGAACACTGAAGCTTTCTTT CASTKGQLNTEAFF
. . TRBJ1-3 TRBV5-8 TGTGCCAGCAGCTTTGAAGGGGACTCTGGAAACACCATATATTTT CASSFEGDSGNTIYF
. . TRBJ1-3 TRBV28 TGTGCCAGCACCTCGGGATTCTCTGGAAACACCATATATTTT CASTSGFSGNTIYF
. TRBD1 TRBJ2-3 TRBV6-5 TGTGCCAGCAGATCGGGACAGGGACGCACAGATACGCAGTATTTT CASRSGQGRTDTQYF
once TRBD2 TRBJ2-2 TRBV7-9 TGTGCCAGCAGCTTTAGCGGGAGGGGGAACACCGGGGAGCTGTTTTTT CASSFSGRGNTGELFF
. TRBD1 TRBJ1-2 TRBV7-2 TGTGCCAGCAGCTTAGTCCCGGGACAGGGGATCGATGGCTACACCTTC CASSLVPGQGIDGYTF
. TRBD2 TRBJ2-3 TRBV28 TGTGCCAGCAGTTTCAATGAGCGGGAGACGGATACGCAGTATTTT CASSFNERETDTQYF
. . TRBJ2-1 TRBV6-6 TGTGCCAGCAGTCCGCTAGCTTACAATGAGCAGTTCTTC CASSPLAYNEQFF
. . TRBJ2-3 TRBV5-1 TGCGCCAGCAAATGGAGTCCTTTCACAGATACGCAGTATTTT CASKWSPFTDTQYF
. TRBD1 TRBJ2-1 TRBV6-5 TGTGCCAGCCAGGGGGGACAGGGGGTCAATGAGCAGTTCTTC CASQGGQGVNEQFF
. . TRBJ2-3 TRBV3-1/TRBV3-2 TGTGCCAGCAGCCAAGAAGCGAGGGTGGATACGCAGTATTTT CASSQEARVDTQYF
. TRBD1 TRBJ1-1 TRBV7-9 TGTGCCAGCAGCACGCCTCAGGGGGCGCTGAACACTGAAGCTTTCTTT CASSTPQGALNTEAFF
. TRBD1 TRBJ2-2 TRBV11-2 TGTGCCAGCAGATACGGGACAGAGAGCACCGGGGAGCTGTTTTTT CASRYGTESTGELFF
. . TRBJ2-1 TRBV5-6 TGTGCCAGCAGCCTTGTGTACAATGAGCAGTTCTTC CASSLVYNEQFF
. . TRBJ1-1 TRBV5-5 TGTGCCAGCAGCGTCGGGACACCCCAGAACACTGAAGCTTTCTTT CASSVGTPQNTEAFF
. TRBD1 TRBJ2-3 TRBV7-3 TGTGCCAGCAGCGTCACCGGGACAGCTGTCACAGATACGCAGTATTTT CASSVTGTAVTDTQYF
. . TRBJ2-3 TRBV10-3 TGTGCCATCAAAGGGGGTACGCGGGATACGCAGTATTTT CAIKGGTRDTQYF
. TRBD1 TRBJ1-6 TRBV3-1/TRBV3-2 TGTGCCAGCAGCCACGACAGGGATTGGTCACCCCTCCACTTT CASSHDRDWSPLHF
. . TRBJ1-2 TRBV28 TGTGCCAGCAGTGACCCGGGACTCTCCTATGGCTACACCTTC CASSDPGLSYGYTF
. TRBD1 TRBJ1-2 TRBV2 TGTGCCAGCAGTGGGGACAGAGCCAACTATGGCTACACCTTC CASSGDRANYGYTF
. . TRBJ2-5 TRBV3-1/TRBV3-2 TGTGCCAGCAGCCGAAAGCGATACCAAGAGACCCAGTACTTC CASSRKRYQETQYF